A single sample gave rise to the 28 T cell receptor beta chains below, sequenced in a study of PD-L1 blockade in urothelial cancer. Sequenced by immunoSEQ multiplex PCR; TCRdb stores in-frame clones only, minus some. The sample contains 70,000 to 100,000 clones, roughly 84% of which appear only once. The time point was: pretreatment peripheral blood. Sequences were derived from PBMCs, sampled around atezolizumab (anti-PD-L1) treatment. These receptors all stem from a man between 60 and 75 years old with urothelial cancer.

This chain links TRBV7-9 with TRBJ2-7, with D perhaps matching TRBD1 (6 bases). The V gene lost 5 bases and the J gene lost 1 base, with 12 bases spanning the gap. The CDR3 length is 14 residues. Germline loops: CDR1 SEHNR, CDR2 FQNEAQ (reference sequence). The CDR3 region has the DNA TGTGCCAGCAGCCGGACAGTTATATCCTACGAGCAGTACTTC. This sequence encodes CASSRTVISYEQYF.

This chain joins TRBV19 and TRBJ2-1, with 13 bases aligning to TRBD2. The germline CDR1 and CDR2 sequences are LNHDA and SQIVND (reference sequence). V lost 4 bases and J lost 6; bases outside the gene matches: 6. The CDR3 runs 16 residues. CDR3 bases: TGTGCCAGTAGTAATGTCGGACTAGCGGGGGCCAATGAGCAGTTCTTC. It yields the protein CASSNVGLAGANEQFF. Together with reference TRBV19 and TRBJ2-1, the CDR3 gives the full variable domain: DGGITQSPKYLFRKEGQNVTLSCEQNLNHDAMYWYRQDPGQGLRLIYYSQIVNDFQKGDIAEGYSVSREKKESFPLTVTSAQKNPTAFYLCASSNVGLAGANEQFFGPGTRLTVL.

CDR3 residues: CASSQTRGEQYF. The CDR3 DNA sequence: TGTGCCAGCAGCCAAACCAGGGGGGAGCAGTACTTC. This chain links TRBV7-9 with TRBJ2-7; TRBD1 agrees at 7 bases. The V and J ends lost 5 bases and 7 bases, in that order; junction bases with no gene match: 5. Germline assignment: CDR1 SEHNR and CDR2 FQNEAQ (reference sequence). This CDR3 contains 12 residues. Full variable domain (outside the CDR3, taken from reference TRBV7-9 and TRBJ2-7): DTGVSQNPRHKITKRGQNVTFRCDPISEHNRLYWYRQTLGQGPEFLTYFQNEAQLEKSRLLSDRFSAERPKGSFSTLEIQRTEQGDSAMYLCASSQTRGEQYFGPGTRLTVT.

Concerning this clone: No conserved phenylalanine or tryptophan ends this CDR3, so it is likely a read error. The V gene is TRBV4-3, the J gene TRBJ1-2, with D unclear. Looked up from germline, CDR1 is LGHNA and CDR2 is YSLEER. V shed 1 base and J shed 4 bases, with 19 bases lying between them. There are 17 residues in the CDR3. The CDR3 protein is CASSQGRAPLVGYGYTL. CDR3 in DNA: TGCGCCAGCAGCCAAGGGCGGGCCCCTTTGGTTGGCTATGGCTACACCCTC.

This clone was found once. This rearrangement joins TRBV7-9 to TRBJ1-2; maybe TRBD1 (6 bases). Germline V gene lookup returns CDR1 SEHNR and CDR2 FQNEAQ (reference sequence). Trimming shortened V by 4 bases and J by 4 bases, and 19 bases separated the two germline ends. The CDR3 totals 16 residues. CDR3 residues: CASSSAGGAQAYGYTF. In DNA, the CDR3 is TGTGCCAGCAGCTCCGCCGGGGGGGCGCAGGCCTATGGCTACACCTTC.

The rearrangement joins TRBV18 to TRBJ1-5; D remains ambiguous. This CDR3 spans 15 amino acids. V lost 3 bases and J lost 2, with 11 bases in between. From germline, CDR1 is KGHSH and CDR2 LQKENI. Here the CDR3 reads CASSPQPEGNQPQHF. CDR3 DNA: TGTGCCAGCTCACCCCAACCCGAGGGCAATCAGCCCCAGCATTTT.

This clone has just one count. The chain employs TRBV5-1 and TRBJ1-5, with D maybe TRBD1 (5 bases). The CDR3 sequence is 13 residues long. Trimming removed 1 base at V and 6 bases at J, with 8 bases between. Germline-derived CDR1 and CDR2 are SGHRS and YFSETQ. CDR3 amino acids: CASSLYTGQPQHF. CDR3 DNA: TGCGCCAGCAGCTTGTATACAGGTCAGCCCCAGCATTTT.

Points on this clone: The sample carries other DNA sequences with the same CDR3. This chain joins TRBV29-1 and TRBJ2-5, with 7 bases aligning to TRBD1. The germline CDR1 and CDR2 sequences are SQVTM and ANQGSEA. The CDR3 consists of 15 residues. Losses at the gene ends were 3 bases for V and 5 bases for J; bases not matched to a gene: 12. Here the CDR3 reads CSVDMEAGGDETQYF. CDR3 in DNA: TGCAGCGTTGACATGGAGGCAGGGGGAGACGAGACCCAGTACTTC.

V usage is TRBV28 and J usage is TRBJ1-3, with D unclear. V was trimmed by 5 bases and J by 0 bases, leaving 14 bases between them. CDR1 MDHEN and CDR2 SYDVKM come from the germline V gene. The CDR3 length is 16 residues. DNA of the CDR3: TGTGCCAGCAGTGCCGTTTACGCCAGCTCTGGAAACACCATATATTTT. Its translation is CASSAVYASSGNTIYF.

The table lists this clone with a count of one. J is TRBJ2-7 and V is TRBV28; 9 bases align to TRBD1. From germline, CDR1 is MDHEN and CDR2 SYDVKM. With V trimmed by 4 bases and J by 3 bases, 7 bases remained unmatched. The CDR3 loop spans 15 amino acids. This CDR3 is CASSSNDRGGYEQYF. CDR3 DNA: TGTGCCAGCAGTTCTAACGACAGGGGGGGCTACGAGCAGTACTTC.

This rearrangement joins TRBV19 to TRBJ2-3; possibly TRBD1 for D (6 bases). The CDR3 has 15 amino acids. V shed 1 base and J shed 2 bases, with 10 bases lying between them. CDR1 and CDR2 (germline): LNHDA, SQIVND (reference sequence). The CDR3 DNA is TGTGCCAGTAGTATAGGAACAGGGAACACAGATACGCAGTATTTT. Translation: CASSIGTGNTDTQYF.

The V gene is TRBV19, the J gene TRBJ2-2, with a weak D call TRBD2 (5 bases). V was clipped by 2 bases and J by 4 bases, with 17 bases between them. The CDR3 runs to 17 residues. Germline lookup yields CDR1 LNHDA and CDR2 SQIVND (reference sequence). CDR3 sequence reads: CASSIFGGFPGTGELFF. The CDR3, as DNA: TGTGCCAGTAGTATATTTGGCGGGTTCCCGGGCACCGGGGAGCTGTTTTTT.

This clone showed up just once. V is TRBV9 and J is TRBJ2-5; tentatively, D is TRBD1 (5 bases). CDR1 and CDR2 from the germline V gene are SGDLS and YYNGEE. The CDR3 runs 14 residues. V was cut by 3 bases and J by 5 bases, with 14 bases left in between. The CDR3 nucleotides are TGTGCCAGCAGCGCGCAGGGTTTCGGCGAGACCCAGTACTTC. Translation gives CASSAQGFGETQYF.

J is TRBJ2-1 and V is TRBV7-2; 13 bases match TRBD2. The junction had 16 bases not matched to a gene; V was cut back by 4 bases and J by 7 bases. CDR3 size: 19 residues. Germline CDR1 SGHTA, CDR2 FQGNSA. In DNA, the CDR3 is TGTGCCAGCAGCTCCGGGACAGACCTAACTAGCGGGAGGGCGAATGAGCAGTTCTTC. Its protein is CASSSGTDLTSGRANEQFF.

The chain is built from TRBV10-3 and TRBJ1-5; D ambiguous. Germline V gene lookup returns CDR1 ENHRY and CDR2 SYGVKD. The CDR3 is 12 residues long. The V gene lost 10 bases and the J gene lost 0 bases, with 7 bases spanning the gap. The CDR3 DNA sequence: TGTGCCACCCAGGATAGCAATCAGCCCCAGCATTTT. Translating gives CATQDSNQPQHF.

The CDR3 DNA reads as TGCAGCGTTGCAAGGACAGTTATGCGAAATGAGCAGTTCTTC. This gives the protein CSVARTVMRNEQFF. The J gene is TRBJ2-1, the V gene TRBV29-1, with D possibly being TRBD1 (6 bases). The CDR3 totals 14 residues. The germline V gene encodes CDR1 SQVTM and CDR2 ANQGSEA. Trimming removed 4 bases at V and 7 bases at J, with 17 bases between.

V usage is TRBV7-2 and J usage is TRBJ1-5; no reliable D call. V lost 2 bases and J 6 bases, leaving 8 bases between the germline ends. Germline V CDR1 and CDR2: SGHTA, FQGNSA. The CDR3 is 13 residues long. The CDR3 sequence is CASSLTEGQPQHF. DNA for the CDR3: TGTGCCAGCAGCTTAACCGAGGGTCAGCCCCAGCATTTT.

The rearrangement joins TRBV5-1 to TRBJ2-3, with D possibly being TRBD2 (6 bases). Trimming shortened V by 3 bases and J by 2 bases, and 16 bases separated the two germline ends. There are 16 residues in the CDR3. CDR1 and CDR2 from the germline V gene are SGHRS and YFSETQ. The DNA for the CDR3 is TGCGCCAGCAGCTCCCCTCTGGCGGGGCCCACAGATACGCAGTATTTT. Its translation is CASSSPLAGPTDTQYF.

The V gene is TRBV27, the J gene TRBJ2-3; TRBD2 is a possible D gene (5 bases). This CDR3 is 16 amino acids long. Germline V gene lookup returns CDR1 MNHEY and CDR2 SMNVEV (reference sequence). Trimming took 7 bases from V and 1 from J, leaving 18 bases between them. CDR3 loop: CASNYLSAGGTDTQYF. CDR3 coding DNA: TGTGCCAGCAACTACCTTAGTGCGGGTGGCACAGATACGCAGTATTTT.

The genes are TRBV18 and TRBJ2-7, with 8 bases fitting TRBD1. This CDR3 is built from 16 residues. Per the germline V gene, CDR1 is KGHSH and CDR2 is LQKENI. V was clipped by 0 bases and J by 3 bases; unmatched bases: 7. CDR3 DNA sequence: TGTGCCAGCTCACCACCGCGACAGGGGCCCCTCTACGAGCAGTACTTC. This sequence encodes CASSPPRQGPLYEQYF. The full variable domain, rest sourced from reference TRBV18 and TRBJ2-7, is NAGVMQNPRHLVRRRGQEARLRCSPMKGHSHVYWYRQLPEEGLKFMVYLQKENIIDESGMPKERFSAEFPKEGPSILRIQQVVRGDSAAYFCASSPPRQGPLYEQYFGPGTRLTVT.

This clone was picked up a small number of times. The rearrangement uses TRBV6-6 and TRBJ1-6; the D gene is possibly TRBD1 (6 bases). This CDR3 spans 14 amino acids. V shed 8 bases and J shed 6 bases, with 14 bases lying between them. Germline V gene data show CDR1 as MNHNY and CDR2 as SVGAGI (reference sequence). The CDR3 DNA is TGTGCCAGCTGCCAGGGGAGAGGTAATTCACCCCTCCACTTT. The encoded protein is CASCQGRGNSPLHF.

This clone was counted a few times. V usage is TRBV10-3 and J usage is TRBJ2-3, with TRBD2 identical over 11 bases. V lost 4 bases to trimming and J lost 2 bases; unmatched junction nucleotides: 5. CDR3 length: 16 residues. Germline V lookup: CDR1 ENHRY, CDR2 SYGVKD. The CDR3 coding sequence is TGTGCCATCAGTGGATTACTAGCGGGGGACACAGATACGCAGTATTTT. Its translation is CAISGLLAGDTDTQYF.

Points on this clone: The same CDR3 is also encoded by other DNA sequences in this sample. This chain uses TRBV11-2 with TRBJ1-2; D is ambiguous. The CDR3 runs 14 residues. From germline, CDR1 is SGHAT and CDR2 FQNNGV. V was clipped by 1 base and J by 2 bases, with 8 bases between them. The CDR3 spells CASSLGAGNYGYTF. In DNA, the CDR3 is TGTGCCAGCAGCTTAGGGGCCGGCAACTATGGCTACACCTTC.

The genes are TRBV5-1 and TRBJ2-7, with a weak D call TRBD2 (7 bases). The germline CDR1 and CDR2 sequences are SGHRS and YFSETQ. The CDR3 sequence is 13 residues long. Trimming removed 6 bases from V and 3 bases from J, with 13 bases in between. CDR3 sequence (DNA): TGCGCCAGCAAAGGGGGGGGGCTCTACGAGCAGTACTTC. Translation gives CASKGGGLYEQYF.

This chain joins TRBV28 and TRBJ2-7; maybe TRBD2 (6 bases). With 7 bases removed from V and 0 bases from J, the gap between germline ends came to 10 bases. This CDR3 is 13 amino acids long. The germline gives CDR1 MDHEN, CDR2 SYDVKM. CDR3 protein: CASTSGSSYEQYF. CDR3 bases: TGTGCCAGCACCTCCGGGAGCTCCTACGAGCAGTACTTC.

This clone occurred a few times. The chain uses TRBV11-1 and TRBJ2-3, with TRBD1 matching 9 bases. The CDR3 spans 15 residues. Germline trimming cut 1 base from V and 4 bases from J; bases unmatched to any gene: 3. Germline-derived CDR1 and CDR2 are SGHAT and FQDESV (reference sequence). CDR3 sequence: CASSLGGDRADTQYF. CDR3 DNA sequence: TGTGCCAGCAGCTTAGGCGGGGACAGGGCAGATACGCAGTATTTT.

The rearrangement uses TRBV4-2 and TRBJ2-2; TRBD2 is a possible D gene (6 bases). CDR1 is LGHNA and CDR2 is YNFKEQ in the germline V gene. V was cut by 1 base and J by 3 bases, with 9 bases left in between. This CDR3 is 15 amino acids long. CDR3 residues: CASSQGLGDTGELFF. CDR3 bases: TGTGCCAGCAGCCAAGGACTAGGGGACACCGGGGAGCTGTTTTTT.

V gene TRBV5-1 combines with J gene TRBJ2-7; 9 bases are shared with TRBD2. Germline CDR1 reads SGHRS; CDR2 reads YFSETQ. The CDR3 runs to 14 residues. V lost 4 bases and J lost 6; bases outside the gene matches: 8. CDR3 DNA: TGCGCCAGCAGCCGAGGCGGGGGGGCCTTCGAGCAGTACTTC. The encoded protein is CASSRGGGAFEQYF.